A single sample is the source of the 32 T cell receptor beta chains below, sequenced in a study of blood T cell repertoires in COVID-19. Repertoires were generated with immunoSEQ multiplex PCR, while TCRdb's copy carries only in-frame clones and drops some. The table shows 100,000 to 150,000 clones, with more than 80% occurring only once. Sequencing used peripheral blood. All receptors derive from a woman aged 55-75 years with acute or convalescent COVID-19.

The chain carries TRBV9 and TRBJ2-5, with TRBD1 identical over 7 bases. From germline, CDR1 is SGDLS and CDR2 YYNGEE. The CDR3 length is 14 residues. The J segment lost 1 base and the V segment lost 4 bases, leaving 4 bases of the junction unmatched. The CDR3 sequence is CASSPRQGQETQYF. CDR3 coding DNA: TGTGCCAGCAGCCCCCGACAGGGCCAAGAGACCCAGTACTTC.

This rearrangement joins TRBV28 to TRBJ1-1, with 7 bases that match TRBD1. The germline gives CDR1 MDHEN, CDR2 SYDVKM. Trimming took 4 bases from V and 10 from J; bases not matched to a gene: 9. The CDR3 has 13 residues. CDR3 amino acids: CASSSRDRGRAFF. The CDR3 DNA reads as TGTGCCAGCAGTTCCCGGGACAGAGGGCGAGCTTTCTTT.

The sample holds one count of this clone. CDR3 loop: CSVEDPRVRLNEQFF. The CDR3 nucleotides are TGCAGCGTTGAAGATCCCAGGGTAAGGTTAAATGAGCAGTTCTTC. The V and J genes are TRBV29-1 and TRBJ2-1; TRBD1 might be the D (5 bases). The V gene's germline CDR1 is SQVTM and CDR2 ANQGSEA. V was shortened by 0 bases and J by 7 bases, with 16 bases between the two germline ends. This CDR3 has 15 amino acids.

The gene calls are TRBV19 and TRBJ2-5, with D possibly TRBD2 on 6 matching bases. Trimming cost V 6 bases and J 9 bases, with 14 bases left between them. The CDR3 runs to 12 residues. Germline CDR1 is LNHDA and CDR2 is SQIVND (reference sequence). CDR3 in DNA: TGTGCCAGTAGCCTGACTAGAACGGCCCAGTACTTC. The encoded protein is CASSLTRTAQYF.

The rearrangement links TRBV11-2 to TRBJ2-3; D not certain. Germline V gene lookup returns CDR1 SGHAT and CDR2 FQNNGV. V lost 3 bases to trimming and J lost 7 bases, with 11 bases between them. The CDR3 has 13 amino acids. CDR3 in amino acids: CASSLESANTQYF. The CDR3 DNA is TGTGCCAGCAGCTTGGAGTCGGCGAATACGCAGTATTTT.

The chain recombines TRBV2 with TRBJ1-2, with D perhaps TRBD1 (6 bases). Between the trimmed V and J ends, which lost 3 bases and 2 bases, there was a span of 13 bases. Germline CDR1 SNHLY, CDR2 FYNNEI. The CDR3 loop spans 15 amino acids. In DNA, the CDR3 is TGTGCCAGCAGTGATGTCGTGGGGGCCAACTATGGCTACACCTTC. It yields the protein CASSDVVGANYGYTF.

The J gene is TRBJ2-2, the V gene TRBV19; D unclear. This CDR3 is built from 15 residues. V lost 6 bases and J 9 bases, leaving 20 bases between the germline ends. Germline-derived CDR1 and CDR2 are LNHDA and SQIVND (reference sequence). CDR3 region: CASSTGLSLSRELFF. The DNA of the CDR3 is TGTGCCAGTAGCACGGGTCTATCTCTCTCAAGGGAGCTGTTTTTT.

The rearrangement uses TRBV30 and TRBJ1-1, with unresolved D. This CDR3 has 15 residues. The germline V and J ends were trimmed by 7 bases and 4 bases, with 22 bases remaining between them. CDR1 is GTSNPN and CDR2 is SVGIG in the germline V gene (reference sequence). The CDR3 nucleotides read TGTGCCTCAGAACCGACTCGATCTCCATTCACTGAAGCTTTCTTT. Translation gives CASEPTRSPFTEAFF.

The chain combines TRBV28 with TRBJ2-7, with 7 bases identical to TRBD1. J was trimmed by 2 bases and V by 6 bases; bases with no gene match: 7. The CDR3 length is 14 residues. CDR1 is MDHEN, CDR2 SYDVKM, per germline. This CDR3 is CASSPLGTAYEQYF. CDR3 coding DNA: TGTGCCAGCAGCCCTCTCGGGACAGCCTACGAGCAGTACTTC.

The V call is TRBV19, the J call TRBJ1-5; D perhaps matches TRBD1 (5 bases). CDR3 length equals 15 residues. Trimming took off 7 bases at V and 6 bases at J, with 19 bases between the two ends. Germline V gene data show CDR1 as LNHDA and CDR2 as SQIVND (reference sequence). For the CDR3, the DNA is TGTGCCAGTACTGGGGGGAAGGGATTTCTTCAGCCCCAGCATTTT. Encoded protein: CASTGGKGFLQPQHF. The full variable domain, completed using reference TRBV19 and TRBJ1-5, is DGGITQSPKYLFRKEGQNVTLSCEQNLNHDAMYWYRQDPGQGLRLIYYSQIVNDFQKGDIAEGYSVSREKKESFPLTVTSAQKNPTAFYLCASTGGKGFLQPQHFGDGTRLSIL.

This clone was recorded once. The CDR3 coding sequence is TGTGCCAGCAGCTTGGCGGGATTGGACACCGGGGAGCTGTTTTTT. Translation: CASSLAGLDTGELFF. This chain connects TRBV11-3 to TRBJ2-2; the D gene is possibly TRBD2 (6 bases). The germline CDR1 and CDR2 sequences are SGHNT and YENEEA. The CDR3 is made up of 15 amino acids. V lost 3 bases and J 3 bases, leaving 11 bases between the germline ends.

This chain links TRBV5-1 with TRBJ2-3, with 12 positions matching TRBD1. The CDR3 is made up of 17 amino acids. V gave up 2 bases and J gave up 2 bases; unmatched junction bases: 6. The germline CDR1 and CDR2 sequences are SGHRS and YFSETQ. DNA of the CDR3: TGCGCCAGCAGCTTAATTCCGGGACAGGGGGCCACAGATACGCAGTATTTT. Translating gives CASSLIPGQGATDTQYF.

The chain couples TRBV5-1 to TRBJ2-7; 8 bases are a match to TRBD1. Looked up from germline, CDR1 is SGHRS and CDR2 is YFSETQ. The CDR3 covers 13 residues. V shed 2 bases, J shed 7 bases, and the junction held 5 bases outside the gene matches. CDR3 amino acids: CASSLGQGNEQYF. CDR3 sequence (DNA): TGCGCCAGCAGCTTAGGACAGGGCAATGAGCAGTACTTC.

This clone was counted a single time. This chain uses TRBV5-5 with TRBJ1-1; D is undetermined. Deletions cut 0 bases from V and 4 bases from J, with 16 bases between. Germline V lookup: CDR1 SGHKS, CDR2 YYEKEE (reference sequence). This CDR3 is 16 amino acids long. The CDR3 spells CASSLGGIGVSTEAFF. Written as DNA, the CDR3 is TGTGCCAGCAGCTTGGGGGGTATCGGGGTGAGCACTGAAGCTTTCTTT.

The V and J genes are TRBV5-1 and TRBJ1-2; 9 bases align to TRBD1. The CDR3 runs to 14 residues. Germline assignment: CDR1 SGHRS and CDR2 YFSETQ. V lost 5 bases to trimming and J lost 2 bases; unmatched junction nucleotides: 4. CDR3 sequence: CASRLQGANYGYTF. Written as DNA, the CDR3 is TGCGCCAGCAGACTACAGGGGGCCAACTATGGCTACACCTTC.

J is TRBJ2-3 and V is TRBV12-5; D gene uncertain. CDR1 is LGHNT, CDR2 FRNRAP, per germline. The V gene lost 3 bases and the J gene lost 8 bases, with 18 bases spanning the gap. There are 15 residues in the CDR3. CDR3 in amino acids: CASGFPNDPSGTQYF. The CDR3 DNA sequence: TGTGCTAGTGGTTTCCCTAATGACCCCTCGGGTACGCAGTATTTT.

This chain links TRBV2 with TRBJ1-6; the D gene is possibly TRBD1 (5 bases). Germline CDR1 reads SNHLY; CDR2 reads FYNNEI. The germline V and J ends were trimmed by 7 bases and 7 bases, with 11 bases remaining between them. This CDR3 region has 13 residues. The CDR3 nucleotides are TGTGCCAGCACTTCAGGGCCCAATTCACCCCTCCACTTT. The encoded protein is CASTSGPNSPLHF.

V is TRBV7-9 and J is TRBJ2-7; 8 nucleotides line up with TRBD1. Germline values: CDR1 SEHNR, CDR2 FQNEAQ (reference sequence). The CDR3 contains 15 residues. V lost 1 base to trimming and J lost 3 bases; unmatched junction nucleotides: 5. The CDR3 bases are TGTGCCAGCAGCTTAGACGGACAGGGATTCTACGAGCAGTACTTC. As protein: CASSLDGQGFYEQYF.

This chain links TRBV28 with TRBJ1-1; D is unclear. Trimming removed 7 bases from V and 4 bases from J, with 7 bases in between. Germline values: CDR1 MDHEN, CDR2 SYDVKM. The CDR3 is 11 amino acids. CDR3 in amino acids: CASMGSTEAFF. DNA of the CDR3: TGTGCCAGCATGGGGAGCACTGAAGCTTTCTTT.

The rearrangement links TRBV6-5 to TRBJ2-5; a possible D gene is TRBD2 (5 bases). CDR1 is MNHEY, CDR2 SVGAGI, per germline. This CDR3 contains 14 residues. V lost 6 bases and J 5 bases, leaving 16 bases between the germline ends. This CDR3 is CASRGSGISETQYF. In DNA form, the CDR3 reads TGTGCCAGCAGAGGGAGTGGGATTTCGGAGACCCAGTACTTC.

This sequence joins TRBV7-9 and TRBJ2-7; TRBD1 aligns across 8 bases. This CDR3 has 14 amino acids. The germline gives CDR1 SEHNR, CDR2 FQNEAQ (reference sequence). The ends lost 1 base at V and 2 bases at J; junction bases unmatched: 1. The chain's CDR3 is CASSLEQGAYEQYF. For the CDR3, the DNA is TGTGCCAGCAGCTTAGAACAGGGGGCCTACGAGCAGTACTTC.

V and J are TRBV11-2 and TRBJ1-6, with 7 bases lining up with TRBD1. CDR1 SGHAT and CDR2 FQNNGV come from the germline V gene. Unmatched junction bases numbered 12, after V lost 6 bases and J lost 4 bases. The CDR3 has 17 residues. The CDR3 DNA follows: TGTGCCAGCAGGCGCTCCCAGGGGGAGAGATATAATTCACCCCTCCACTTT. This sequence encodes CASRRSQGERYNSPLHF.

V usage is TRBV29-1 and J usage is TRBJ1-1; the D gene is possibly TRBD1 (5 bases). CDR1 SQVTM and CDR2 ANQGSEA come from the germline V gene. The CDR3 length is 12 residues. The V end was cut by 2 bases, the J end by 10 bases, with 14 bases between. The CDR3 loop is CSVEFQGGGAFF. In DNA form, the CDR3 reads TGCAGCGTTGAATTCCAGGGTGGCGGAGCTTTCTTT.

The chain uses TRBV19 and TRBJ1-2, with D hard to call. V lost 2 bases to trimming and J lost 1 base, with 11 bases between them. Germline-derived CDR1 and CDR2 are LNHDA and SQIVND (reference sequence). This CDR3 region has 15 residues. CDR3 sequence reads: CASSIRGPDNYGYTF. The CDR3 region has the DNA TGTGCCAGTAGTATACGGGGTCCGGATAACTATGGCTACACCTTC.

The chain is built from TRBV2 and TRBJ2-5, with D possibly matching TRBD2 (6 bases). The V gene lost 6 bases and the J gene lost 1 base, with 12 bases spanning the gap. The CDR3 totals 14 residues. CDR1 and CDR2 from the germline V gene are SNHLY and FYNNEI. The CDR3: CASRWTIPQETQYF. The CDR3 nucleotides are TGTGCCAGCAGGTGGACTATTCCCCAAGAGACCCAGTACTTC.

J is TRBJ2-1 and V is TRBV6-5; possibly TRBD2 for D (5 bases). V was cut by 8 bases and J by 0 bases, with 14 bases left in between. The CDR3 is 15 residues long. CDR1 is MNHEY and CDR2 is SVGAGI in the germline V gene. The CDR3 nucleotides are TGTGCCAGCGTACGGGAATTGAGCTCCTACAATGAGCAGTTCTTC. Its translation: CASVRELSSYNEQFF.

In its sample, this clone was seen a few times. V is TRBV3-1 (or the pseudogene TRBV3-2) and J is TRBJ2-4; D may be TRBD1 (6 bases). V gave up 1 base and J gave up 0 bases, with 25 bases separating them. This CDR3 has 21 residues. Germline assignment: CDR1 LGHDT and CDR2 YNNKEL (reference sequence). CDR3 sequence (DNA): TGTGCCAGCAGCCAAGGCCCGGGTTTTAGGGACACAAGTTTAGCCAAAAACATTCAGTACTTC. It encodes CASSQGPGFRDTSLAKNIQYF.

CDR3 nucleotide sequence: TGTGCCACCAGTGGGGGAGATGAAAAACTGTTTTTT. Translated, it gives CATSGGDEKLFF. The chain combines TRBV24-1 with TRBJ1-4; unclear D gene. V lost 5 bases and J 6 bases, leaving 6 bases between the germline ends. The CDR3 extends over 12 amino acids. Per germline, CDR1 KGHDR and CDR2 SFDVKD.

The V and J genes are TRBV28 and TRBJ1-2; D is uncertain. From germline, CDR1 is MDHEN and CDR2 SYDVKM. V lost 2 bases to trimming and J lost 6 bases, with 7 bases between them. The CDR3 runs to 12 residues. CDR3 nucleotide sequence: TGTGCCAGCAGTTTAGGAGAACATGGCTACACCTTC. Residues: CASSLGEHGYTF.

In its sample, this clone was seen a few times. The chain recombines TRBV5-6 with TRBJ1-5; D not resolved. Trimming stripped 4 bases from V and 6 bases from J, with 14 bases between. Germline V gene lookup returns CDR1 SGHDT and CDR2 YYEEEE. The CDR3 runs 14 residues. The CDR3 nucleotides are TGTGCCAGCAGCGCAGCCGGGAGGATTCAGCCCCAGCATTTT. Its translation is CASSAAGRIQPQHF.

This clone came up once. The J gene is TRBJ1-5, the V gene TRBV6-1; possibly TRBD1 for D (5 bases). Trimming left V 3 bases short and J 7 bases short, with 16 bases between. Germline V gene lookup returns CDR1 MNHNS and CDR2 SASEGT. This CDR3 is 15 amino acids long. CDR3 loop: CASSDPPGQRQPQHF. DNA of the CDR3: TGTGCCAGCAGTGATCCTCCAGGGCAACGGCAGCCCCAGCATTTT.

The genes are TRBV18 and TRBJ1-6; TRBD1 agrees at 8 bases. J lost 8 bases, V lost 2 bases, and 2 bases had no gene match. Germline-derived CDR1 and CDR2 are KGHSH and LQKENI. This CDR3 spans 14 amino acids. The CDR3 protein is CASSPSGGDSPLHF. In nucleotides, the CDR3 is TGTGCCAGCTCACCATCAGGGGGCGATTCACCCCTCCACTTT.